This T cell receptor beta chain was documented in a study of lymphopenia after photon versus proton radiotherapy. TCRdb's copy holds only in-frame clones and misses some; the assay was immunoSEQ multiplex PCR. The table records about 30,000 clones, 87% of them present only once. This CDR3 is 19 amino acids long. V was pared by 5 bases and J by 0 bases, with 24 bases between. The germline CDR1 and CDR2 sequences are SEHNR and FQNEAQ (reference sequence). This chain connects TRBV7-9 to TRBJ2-3, with D possibly TRBD2 on 6 matching bases. The starting material was peripheral blood, obtained from a patient treated with proton-based radiotherapy. The origin of this receptor is a woman between 55 and 75 years old with cholangiocarcinoma. Some clones in this sample may be carry-over from other donors' samples. The chain's CDR3 is CASSPLTAPSVTSTDTQYF. CDR3 nucleotide sequence: TGTGCCAGCAGCCCTCTGACGGCCCCTAGCGTCACTAGCACAGATACGCAGTATTTT.